This entry lists 16 T cell receptor beta chains sequenced from one sample in a study of control samples from healthy donors and cancer patients. Some clones are missing from TCRdb's copy, which holds only in-frame ones; the method was immunoSEQ multiplex PCR. This table holds some 130,000 clones, 92% found once. The specimen sequenced was blood. The receptors come from a man between 18 and 29 years old in good health.

The rearrangement joins TRBV27 to TRBJ2-7; 9 nucleotides match TRBD1. CDR3 length equals 13 residues. Germline-derived CDR1 and CDR2 are MNHEY and SMNVEV (reference sequence). V lost 5 bases, J lost 5 bases, and 4 bases stayed unmatched. CDR3 loop: CASSQGTGNEQYF. The CDR3 nucleotides read TGTGCCAGCAGTCAAGGGACAGGGAACGAGCAGTACTTC.

The chain combines TRBV7-2 with TRBJ2-7; 8 bases fit TRBD2. Trimming at V came to 1 base and at J to 2 bases, leaving 4 bases not matched to a gene. The germline V gene has CDR1 SGHTA and CDR2 FQGNSA. CDR3 length equals 15 residues. As DNA, the CDR3 is TGTGCCAGCAGCTTAGGAGCGGGGGACCCCTACGAGCAGTACTTC. Translation: CASSLGAGDPYEQYF.

The V gene is TRBV9, the J gene TRBJ2-5; possibly TRBD1 or TRBD2 for D (5 bases each). Germline assignment: CDR1 SGDLS and CDR2 YYNGEE. Trimming stripped 0 bases from V and 5 bases from J, with 11 bases between. The CDR3 loop spans 14 amino acids. Here the CDR3 reads CASSVGGGSETQYF. The CDR3 region has the DNA TGTGCCAGCAGCGTAGGGGGCGGGTCGGAGACCCAGTACTTC.

The chain links TRBV4-1 to TRBJ1-5; D perhaps matches TRBD1 (5 bases). Germline V gene sequence: CDR1 MGHRA, CDR2 YSYEKL. Trimming took off 0 bases at V and 0 bases at J, with 18 bases between the two ends. The CDR3 has 19 amino acids. The DNA for the CDR3 is TGCGCCAGCAGCCAAGAGGGCCGGGGGACGGTATATAGCAATCAGCCCCAGCATTTT. Protein product: CASSQEGRGTVYSNQPQHF.

The chain employs TRBV5-1 and TRBJ1-1, with TRBD1 as a possible D gene (5 bases). Germline V lookup: CDR1 SGHRS, CDR2 YFSETQ. This CDR3 comprises 14 residues. V lost 4 bases to trimming and J lost 2 bases, with 12 bases between them. Here the CDR3 DNA reads TGCGCCAGCAGCCCCACGACAGAAAACACTGAAGCTTTCTTT. It is translated as CASSPTTENTEAFF.

The V and J genes are TRBV15 and TRBJ1-3; D might be TRBD1 (5 bases). CDR1 is LNHNV and CDR2 is YYDKDF in the germline V gene (reference sequence). The CDR3 runs to 17 residues. V shed 8 bases and J shed 0 bases, with 20 bases lying between them. CDR3 nucleotide sequence: TGTGCCACCCGGGGAGGGAGAGGGGCTTACTCTGGAAACACCATATATTTT. Its protein product is CATRGGRGAYSGNTIYF. The full variable domain, completed using reference TRBV15 and TRBJ1-3, is DAMVIQNPRYQVTQFGKPVTLSCSQTLNHNVMYWYQQKSSQAPKLLFHYYDKDFNNEADTPDNFQSRRPNTSFCFLDIRSPGLGDTAMYLCATRGGRGAYSGNTIYFGEGSWLTVV.

V usage is TRBV27 and J usage is TRBJ2-3, with a weak D call TRBD2 (5 bases). The CDR3 spans 13 residues. Germline values: CDR1 MNHEY, CDR2 SMNVEV (reference sequence). V was trimmed by 6 bases and J by 1 base, leaving 8 bases between them. Here the CDR3 reads CASRLSGTDTQYF. CDR3 DNA: TGTGCCAGCAGGCTTAGCGGCACAGATACGCAGTATTTT.

The chain uses TRBV25-1 and TRBJ1-6; TRBD1 agrees at 7 bases. J lost 8 bases, V lost 6 bases, and 10 bases had no gene match. Germline lookup yields CDR1 MGHDK and CDR2 SYGVNS. The CDR3 sequence is 15 residues long. The chain's CDR3 is CASSLDRPGDSPLHF. The CDR3 coding sequence is TGTGCCAGCAGCCTGGACAGGCCGGGCGATTCACCCCTCCACTTT.

The rearrangement uses TRBV5-1 and TRBJ2-5, with D uncertain. This CDR3 comprises 14 residues. V was trimmed by 5 bases and J by 4 bases, leaving 15 bases between them. Looked up from germline, CDR1 is SGHRS and CDR2 is YFSETQ. CDR3 in DNA: TGCGCCAGCAGTCTAGTTGGTCGGAGAGAGACCCAGTACTTC. It encodes CASSLVGRRETQYF.

The rearrangement joins TRBV19 to TRBJ1-5; D is undetermined. Germline V gives CDR1 LNHDA, CDR2 SQIVND (reference sequence). Trimming took off 0 bases at V and 0 bases at J, with 6 bases between the two ends. The length of the CDR3 is 15 residues. CDR3 amino acids: CASSIDTYSNQPQHF. CDR3 nucleotide sequence: TGTGCCAGTAGTATAGATACTTATAGCAATCAGCCCCAGCATTTT.

This chain uses TRBV29-1 with TRBJ1-4; D may be TRBD1 (5 bases). This CDR3 contains 12 residues. V dropped 5 bases and J dropped 7 bases, with 11 bases sitting between them. Germline loops: CDR1 SQVTM, CDR2 ANQGSEA. The CDR3 DNA follows: TGCAGCGTTCGGGGGACCGGTGAAAAACTGTTTTTT. Protein sequence: CSVRGTGEKLFF.

This rearrangement joins TRBV7-2 to TRBJ1-3; 8 positions agree with TRBD1. V lost 5 bases and J lost 4; bases outside the gene matches: 4. Germline V gene data show CDR1 as SGHTA and CDR2 as FQGNSA. The CDR3 runs to 14 residues. The CDR3 region has the DNA TGTGCCAGCAGCCCACAGGGGGTCGGAAACACCATATATTTT. It codes for CASSPQGVGNTIYF.

The chain uses TRBV4-1 and TRBJ1-2; 10 nucleotides line up with TRBD1. The CDR3 extends over 16 amino acids. V shed 2 bases, J shed 5 bases, and the junction held 8 bases outside the gene matches. Germline V CDR1 and CDR2: MGHRA, YSYEKL. CDR3 in amino acids: CASSQPTGGAWYGYTF. The CDR3 DNA follows: TGCGCCAGCAGCCAACCGACAGGGGGCGCATGGTATGGCTACACCTTC.

The chain employs TRBV11-2 and TRBJ2-7; tentatively, D is TRBD1 (5 bases). V was cut by 6 bases and J by 5 bases, with 17 bases left in between. Germline V gives CDR1 SGHAT, CDR2 FQNNGV. The CDR3 totals 14 residues. CDR3: CASSSLRGLNEQYF. DNA of the CDR3: TGTGCCAGCAGTTCCCTAAGGGGATTGAACGAGCAGTACTTC.

The chain links TRBV7-2 to TRBJ1-2; D remains ambiguous. V lost 5 bases and J lost 3, with 13 bases in between. CDR1 is SGHTA, CDR2 FQGNSA, per germline. CDR3 length: 14 amino acids. This CDR3 reads CASSALGLDYGYTF. In DNA form, the CDR3 reads TGTGCCAGCAGCGCCCTCGGGCTCGACTATGGCTACACCTTC.

The J gene is TRBJ2-3, the V gene TRBV7-2, with D possibly being TRBD2 (5 bases). Germline V gene lookup returns CDR1 SGHTA and CDR2 FQGNSA. Trimming shortened V by 1 base and J by 8 bases, and 10 bases separated the two germline ends. This CDR3 region has 13 residues. Here the CDR3 DNA reads TGTGCCAGCAGCTTAGTTATCGGAGGTACGCAGTATTTT. Its translation: CASSLVIGGTQYF.